This T cell receptor (beta chain) is drawn from a study of T cells in tuberculosis. The wider study: The T cells targeted glucose monomycolate, a mycobacterial lipid, via CD1B. Broader study findings: The stringent gate may have excluded weak CD1B-GMM tetramer binders.

Sorting used thawed, overnight-rested PBMC stained with anti-CD3, a viability dye and GMM-loaded CD1B tetramer. The CD1B tetramers carried C32 glucose monomycolate purified from Rhodococcus equi. TCR-alpha and TCR-beta chains were sequenced unpaired. The method was immunoSEQ multiplex PCR; TCRdb's version includes in-frame clones alone and lacks a portion of them. Of around 50,000 clones in the sample, roughly 87% are singletons; the top ten hold 20% to 25%. Germline values: CDR1 KGHSH, CDR2 LQKENI. V gave up 3 bases and J gave up 7 bases; unmatched junction bases: 5. This CDR3 is built from 13 residues.

The sequencing sample was made of CD1b-GMM tetramer-negative cells sorted from PBMCs. The chain is built from TRBV18 and TRBJ1-2; 7 nucleotides line up with TRBD1. This clonotype was sampled from an adult woman with latent tuberculosis. The CDR3 here is CASSPEGAAGYTF. The DNA of the CDR3 is TGTGCCAGCTCACCCGAGGGGGCGGCTGGCTACACCTTC.